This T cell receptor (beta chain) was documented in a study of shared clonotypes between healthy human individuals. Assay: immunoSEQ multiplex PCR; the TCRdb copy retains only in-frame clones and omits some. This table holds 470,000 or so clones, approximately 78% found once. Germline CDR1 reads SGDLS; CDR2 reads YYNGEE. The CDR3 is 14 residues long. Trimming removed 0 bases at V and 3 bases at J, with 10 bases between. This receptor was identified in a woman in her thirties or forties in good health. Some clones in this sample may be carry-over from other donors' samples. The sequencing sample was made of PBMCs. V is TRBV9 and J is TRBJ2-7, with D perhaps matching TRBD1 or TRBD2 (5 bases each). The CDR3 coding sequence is TGTGCCAGCAGCGTAGGAGGGGCCAACTACGAGCAGTACTTC. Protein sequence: CASSVGGANYEQYF.